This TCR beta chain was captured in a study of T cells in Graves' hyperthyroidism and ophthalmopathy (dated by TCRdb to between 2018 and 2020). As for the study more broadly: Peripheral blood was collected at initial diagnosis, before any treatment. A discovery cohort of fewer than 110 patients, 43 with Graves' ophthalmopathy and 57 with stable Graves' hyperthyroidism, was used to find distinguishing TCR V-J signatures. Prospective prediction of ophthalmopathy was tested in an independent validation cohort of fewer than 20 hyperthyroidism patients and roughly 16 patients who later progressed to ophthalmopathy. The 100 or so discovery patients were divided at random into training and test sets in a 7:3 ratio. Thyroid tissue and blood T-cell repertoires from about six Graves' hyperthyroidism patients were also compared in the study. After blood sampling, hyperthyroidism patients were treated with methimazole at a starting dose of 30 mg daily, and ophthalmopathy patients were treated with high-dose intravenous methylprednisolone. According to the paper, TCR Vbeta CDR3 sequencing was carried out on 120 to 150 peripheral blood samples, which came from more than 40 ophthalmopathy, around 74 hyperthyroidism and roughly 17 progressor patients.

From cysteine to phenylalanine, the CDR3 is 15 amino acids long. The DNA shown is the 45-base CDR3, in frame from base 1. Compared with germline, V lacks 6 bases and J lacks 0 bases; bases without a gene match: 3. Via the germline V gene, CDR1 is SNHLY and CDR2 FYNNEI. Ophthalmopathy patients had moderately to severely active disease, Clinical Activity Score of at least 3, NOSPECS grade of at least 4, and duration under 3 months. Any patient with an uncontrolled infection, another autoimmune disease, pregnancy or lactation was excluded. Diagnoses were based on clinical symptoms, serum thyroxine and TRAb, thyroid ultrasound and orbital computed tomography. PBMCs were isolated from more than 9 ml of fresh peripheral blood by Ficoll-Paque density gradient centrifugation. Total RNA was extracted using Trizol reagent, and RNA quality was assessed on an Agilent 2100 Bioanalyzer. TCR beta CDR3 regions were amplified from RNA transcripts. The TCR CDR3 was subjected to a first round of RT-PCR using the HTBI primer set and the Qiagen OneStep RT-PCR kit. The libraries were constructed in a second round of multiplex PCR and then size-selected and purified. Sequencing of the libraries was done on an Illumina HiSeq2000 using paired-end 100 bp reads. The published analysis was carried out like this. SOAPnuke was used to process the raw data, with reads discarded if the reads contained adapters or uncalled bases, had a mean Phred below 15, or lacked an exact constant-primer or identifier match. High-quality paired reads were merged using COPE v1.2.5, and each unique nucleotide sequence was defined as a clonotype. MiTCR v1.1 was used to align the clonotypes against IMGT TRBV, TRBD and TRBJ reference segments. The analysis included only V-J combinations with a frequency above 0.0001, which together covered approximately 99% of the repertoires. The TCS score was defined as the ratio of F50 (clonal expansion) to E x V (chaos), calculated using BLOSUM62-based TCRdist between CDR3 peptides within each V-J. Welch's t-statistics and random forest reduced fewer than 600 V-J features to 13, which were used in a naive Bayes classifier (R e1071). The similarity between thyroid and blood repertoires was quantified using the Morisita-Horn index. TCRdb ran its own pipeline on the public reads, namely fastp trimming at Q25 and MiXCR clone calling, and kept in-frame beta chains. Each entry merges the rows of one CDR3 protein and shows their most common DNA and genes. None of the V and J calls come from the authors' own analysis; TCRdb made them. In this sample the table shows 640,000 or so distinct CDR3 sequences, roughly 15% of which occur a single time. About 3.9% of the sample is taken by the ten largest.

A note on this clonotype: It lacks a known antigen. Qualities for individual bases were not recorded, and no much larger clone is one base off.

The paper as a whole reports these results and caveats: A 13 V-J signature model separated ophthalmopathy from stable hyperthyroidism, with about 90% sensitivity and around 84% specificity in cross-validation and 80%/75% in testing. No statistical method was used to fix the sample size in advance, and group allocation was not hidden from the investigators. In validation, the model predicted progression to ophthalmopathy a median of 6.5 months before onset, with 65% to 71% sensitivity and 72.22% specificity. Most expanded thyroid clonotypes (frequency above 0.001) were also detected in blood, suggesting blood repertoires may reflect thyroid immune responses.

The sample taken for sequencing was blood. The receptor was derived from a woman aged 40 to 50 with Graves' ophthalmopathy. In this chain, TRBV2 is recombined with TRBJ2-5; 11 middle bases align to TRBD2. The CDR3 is CASRGLAEYQETQYF. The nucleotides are TGTGCCAGCAGGGGACTAGCGGAGTACCAAGAGACCCAGTACTTC.